The 21 T cell receptor beta chains below were found in one sample sequenced in a study of CD8 T cells in ankylosing spondylitis. Regarding the study as a whole: About 8 highly homologous variants made up a TCR beta motif, and this motif appeared characteristic of ankylosing spondylitis blood.

TCRdb redid the calling of the 5' RACE reads with MiXCR, one entry per CDR3 protein. The profile covers a few hundred thousand distinct CDR3 sequences, with 10% to 15% appearing a single time and approximately 7% taken by the ten largest. These TCRs are of unknown antigen specificity. The sample comprised blood, either unsorted or a sorted T cell fraction (not recorded which). The origin of the receptors is a male donor with ankylosing spondylitis.

This clonotype was recorded many times. The chain is built from TRBV3-1 and TRBJ1-1, with D maybe TRBD1 (5 bases). The CDR3 contains 13 residues. Germline CDR1 reads LGHDT; CDR2 reads YNNKEL (reference sequence). Trimming removed 6 bases at V and 6 bases at J, with 14 bases between. The CDR3, as DNA: TGTGCCAGCAGTAGGACAAGGGGCGCTGAAGCTTTCTTT. Encoded protein: CASSRTRGAEAFF.

The rearrangement links TRBV7-2 to TRBJ2-3; D uncertain. CDR1 is SGHTA, CDR2 FQGNSA, per germline. With 0 bases removed from V and 6 bases from J, the gap between germline ends came to 13 bases. The CDR3 has 15 residues. The CDR3: CASSLAGIVVDTQYF. CDR3 bases: TGTGCCAGCAGCTTAGCGGGGATCGTTGTGGATACGCAGTATTTT.

The V and J genes are TRBV7-9 and TRBJ2-5, with 8 positions matching TRBD2. CDR3 size: 16 residues. Germline CDR1 is SEHNR and CDR2 is FQNEAQ (reference sequence). J was trimmed by 4 bases and V by 4 bases; bases with no gene match: 11. The DNA for the CDR3 is TGTGCCAGCAGCTCCACTATAGCGGGGAGGAGAGAGACCCAGTACTTC. Amino acid sequence: CASSSTIAGRRETQYF.

This CDR3 reads CASSQMLGTEAFF. As DNA, the CDR3 is TGTGCCAGCAGCCAGATGCTGGGAACTGAAGCTTTCTTT. The chain carries TRBV11-3 and TRBJ1-1; D gene uncertain. V was cut by 5 bases and J by 5 bases, with 12 bases left in between. This CDR3 comprises 13 residues. Germline CDR1 is SGHNT and CDR2 is YENEEA. Filled out from reference TRBV11-3 and TRBJ1-1, the complete variable domain reads EAGVVQSPRYKIIEKKQPVAFWCNPISGHNTLYWYLQNLGQGPELLIRYENEEAVDDSQLPKDRFSAERLKGVDSTLKIQPAELGDSAVYLCASSQMLGTEAFFGQGTRLTVV.

Only a few counts were recorded for this clonotype. This sequence joins TRBV20-1 and TRBJ1-2; TRBD1 matches 8 bases. There are 15 residues in the CDR3. V shed 7 bases and J 4 bases; nucleotides not matched to a gene: 14. Germline CDR1 DFQATT, CDR2 SNEGSKA (reference sequence). In DNA form, the CDR3 reads TGCAGTGTTACCTCCCCGGGACAGGCGTCCTATGGCTACACCTTC. Translation: CSVTSPGQASYGYTF.

This clonotype was observed once. The rearrangement uses TRBV19 and TRBJ1-4, with TRBD1 identical over 8 bases. Losses at the gene ends were 4 bases for V and 3 bases for J; bases not matched to a gene: 7. Germline CDR1 reads LNHDA; CDR2 reads SQIVND (reference sequence). The length of the CDR3 is 16 residues. CDR3 bases: TGTGCCAGTAGTACCCTCGGACAGGGATCTAATGAAAAACTGTTTTTT. Residues: CASSTLGQGSNEKLFF.

The gene calls are TRBV14 and TRBJ2-1; perhaps TRBD2 as D (5 bases). Germline V gene data show CDR1 as SGHDN and CDR2 as FVKESK. The CDR3 covers 17 residues. The ends were cut back, 4 bases at V and 0 bases at J, with 16 bases in the middle. The CDR3: CASSPHWTSLSYNEQFF. Written as DNA, the CDR3 is TGTGCCAGCAGCCCCCACTGGACTTCCCTCTCCTACAATGAGCAGTTCTTC.

The CDR3 region has the DNA TGTGCCTGGAGCCGACAGAGGGAGGAAGCTTTCTTT. Protein sequence: CAWSRQREEAFF. This sequence joins TRBV30 and TRBJ1-1; the D gene is possibly TRBD1 (5 bases). The CDR3 consists of 12 residues. V was pared by 3 bases and J by 8 bases, with 13 bases between. Germline V gives CDR1 GTSNPN, CDR2 SVGIG (reference sequence). The variable domain in full, completed from reference TRBV30 and TRBJ1-1, reads SQTIHQWPATLVQPVGSPLSLECTVEGTSNPNLYWYRQAAGRGLQLLFYSVGIGQISSEVPQNLSASRPQDRQFILSSKKLLLSDSGFYLCAWSRQREEAFFGQGTRLTVV.

The chain recombines TRBV7-8 with TRBJ2-5; D is unclear. V dropped 10 bases and J dropped 5 bases, with 14 bases sitting between them. The germline V gene encodes CDR1 SGHVS and CDR2 FQNEAQ. The CDR3 spans 12 residues. This CDR3 reads CATGDRVETQYF. The CDR3 coding sequence is TGTGCCACCGGAGACCGGGTGGAGACCCAGTACTTC.

This clonotype has a count of ten or more. The J gene is TRBJ2-5, the V gene TRBV7-6; the D gene is possibly TRBD1 (5 bases). Trimming left V 5 bases short and J 4 bases short, with 17 bases between. This CDR3 spans 15 amino acids. The V gene's germline CDR1 is SGHVS and CDR2 FNYEAQ. The CDR3 region has the DNA TGTGCCAGCAGCCCTAGACCAGGGTTTTTAGAGACCCAGTACTTC. Translation gives CASSPRPGFLETQYF.

The chain joins TRBV7-2 to TRBJ1-3, with 7 bases identical to TRBD1. Germline-derived CDR1 and CDR2 are SGHTA and FQGNSA. The CDR3 spans 15 residues. After removal of 4 bases from V and 3 bases from J, the junction contained 6 bases not matched to a gene. CDR3 DNA sequence: TGTGCCAGCAGCTCCGTCTGGACAGGTGGAAACACCATATATTTT. Translation gives CASSSVWTGGNTIYF.

This clonotype turned up a few times. The V and J genes are TRBV2 and TRBJ1-5; no clear D gene. The CDR3 spans 11 residues. With 7 bases removed from V and 9 bases from J, the gap between germline ends came to 10 bases. The V gene's germline CDR1 is SNHLY and CDR2 FYNNEI. The CDR3 nucleotides read TGTGCCAGCAATAGGTTTGGGCCCCAGCATTTT. It codes for CASNRFGPQHF.

In this sample, this clonotype turned up a few times. The gene calls are TRBV7-6 and TRBJ2-7; D possibly matches TRBD1 or TRBD2 (5 bases each). CDR1 and CDR2 (germline): SGHVS, FNYEAQ. The V end was cut by 1 base, the J end by 5 bases, with 12 bases between. The CDR3 spans 14 residues. The CDR3, as DNA: TGTGCCAGCAGCTTAGTTTACGGGACCGACGAGCAGTACTTC. Translation: CASSLVYGTDEQYF.

The chain uses TRBV7-2 and TRBJ2-1; tentative D call: TRBD2 (6 bases). The CDR3 has 16 residues. V dropped 0 bases and J dropped 1 base, with 10 bases sitting between them. Germline loops: CDR1 SGHTA, CDR2 FQGNSA. The CDR3 region has the DNA TGTGCCAGCAGCTTAGCTTTCGGGGGTTCCTACAATGAGCAGTTCTTC. This sequence encodes CASSLAFGGSYNEQFF. Drawing the rest from reference TRBV7-2 and TRBJ2-1, the complete variable domain is GAGVSQSPSNKVTEKGKDVELRCDPISGHTALYWYRQSLGQGLEFLIYFQGNSAPDKSGLPSDRFSAERTGGSVSTLTIQRTQQEDSAVYLCASSLAFGGSYNEQFFGPGTRLTVL.

This clonotype was observed a handful of times. This rearrangement joins TRBV11-2 to TRBJ2-2, with D possibly TRBD2 on 6 matching bases. The CDR3 is 15 residues long. The V end was cut by 5 bases, the J end by 2 bases, with 12 bases between. The germline V gene has CDR1 SGHAT and CDR2 FQNNGV. The CDR3 loop reads CASSPMAGNTGELFF. Here the CDR3 DNA reads TGTGCCAGCAGCCCGATGGCGGGAAACACCGGGGAGCTGTTTTTT.

The rearrangement links TRBV5-6 to TRBJ2-1, with 8 bases matching TRBD2. The CDR3 sequence is 15 residues long. Germline V gene data show CDR1 as SGHDT and CDR2 as YYEEEE. The J segment lost 6 bases and the V segment lost 5 bases, leaving 10 bases of the junction unmatched. CDR3 nucleotide sequence: TGTGCCAGCAGTTCCCCGGGACTAGAGACCAATGAGCAGTTCTTC. This translates into CASSSPGLETNEQFF.

This clonotype was seen repeatedly, ten times or more. This rearrangement joins TRBV12-3 or TRBV12-4 to TRBJ2-7; 13 positions agree with TRBD2. After removal of 7 bases from V and 0 bases from J, the junction contained 15 bases not matched to a gene. CDR3 size: 19 residues. CDR3 DNA: TGTGCCAGCATTCTCGCGGGACTAGCGGGACCTGGGACCTCCTACGAGCAGTACGTC. Encoded protein: CASILAGLAGPGTSYEQYV.

The chain carries TRBV7-6 and TRBJ1-2; D is ambiguous. Germline V CDR1 and CDR2: SGHVS, FNYEAQ. CDR3 length equals 13 residues. V lost 0 bases, J lost 4 bases, and 6 bases lay in between. CDR3 nucleotides: TGTGCCAGCAGCTTAGCACAGACCTATGGCTACACCTTC. Residues: CASSLAQTYGYTF.

A few counts support this clonotype. The V gene is TRBV2, the J gene TRBJ1-1; 7 nucleotides align to TRBD1. V lost 8 bases to trimming and J lost 5 bases; unmatched junction nucleotides: 5. Germline V gene data show CDR1 as SNHLY and CDR2 as FYNNEI. This CDR3 comprises 12 residues. The CDR3 DNA follows: TGTGCCAGCTCCAAGGGGGCTACTGAAGCTTTCTTT. Translation gives CASSKGATEAFF.

The chain links TRBV10-1 to TRBJ1-1; D is unclear. V shed 0 bases and J shed 10 bases, with 18 bases lying between them. Germline CDR1 is WNHNN and CDR2 is SYGVQD (reference sequence). The CDR3 has 15 residues. The CDR3 loop reads CASSESNRPSGRAFF. DNA of the CDR3: TGCGCCAGCAGTGAGTCAAATAGGCCCAGTGGTAGAGCTTTCTTT.

This clonotype has only one observation. The chain uses TRBV5-1 and TRBJ2-3, with D hard to call. V was shortened by 1 base and J by 1 base, with 7 bases between the two germline ends. The CDR3 covers 14 residues. CDR1 SGHRS and CDR2 YFSETQ come from the germline V gene. The CDR3 DNA reads TGCGCCAGCAGCTTGAATTGGGGCACAGATACGCAGTATTTT. Translated: CASSLNWGTDTQYF.